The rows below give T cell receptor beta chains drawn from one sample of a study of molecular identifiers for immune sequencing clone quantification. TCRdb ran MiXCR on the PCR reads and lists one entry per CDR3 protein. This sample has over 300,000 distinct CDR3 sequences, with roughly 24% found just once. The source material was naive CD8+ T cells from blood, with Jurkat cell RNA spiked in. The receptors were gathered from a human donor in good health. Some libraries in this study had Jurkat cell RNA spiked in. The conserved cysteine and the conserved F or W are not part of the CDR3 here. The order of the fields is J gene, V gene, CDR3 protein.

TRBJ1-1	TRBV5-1	ASSLGAAGDTEAF
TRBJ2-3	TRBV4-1	ASSQGGLAGVKDTQY
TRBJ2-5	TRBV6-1	ASTGGGVLETQY
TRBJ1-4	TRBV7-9	ASSRSVDAVSEKLF
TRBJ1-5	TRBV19	ASRMRPKVNQRQH
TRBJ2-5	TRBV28	ASSLLAEKETQY
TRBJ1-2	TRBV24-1	ATSDSQGGPNYGYT
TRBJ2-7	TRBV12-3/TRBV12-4	ASSLGTGVGYEQY
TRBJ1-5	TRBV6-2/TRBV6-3	ASSYGRGLSNQPQH
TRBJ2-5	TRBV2	ASKDIQETQY
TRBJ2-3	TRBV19	ASSQTSGVTDTQY
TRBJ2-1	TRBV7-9	ASSLGSAGGPGYNEQF
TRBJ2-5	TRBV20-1	SASHRAETQY
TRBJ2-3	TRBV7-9	ASSFSTSGGRDTQY
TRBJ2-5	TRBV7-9	ASSLGLGRETQY
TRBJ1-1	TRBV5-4	ASSLGPLPSTEAF
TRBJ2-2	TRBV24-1	ATSGQGLSGNTGELF
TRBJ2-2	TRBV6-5	ASSYSTQLANTGGLF
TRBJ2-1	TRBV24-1	ATSAGGVNEQF
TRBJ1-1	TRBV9	ASSGVRGSTEAF
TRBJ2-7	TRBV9	ASSARDRGPHEQY
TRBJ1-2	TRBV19	ASSANVYVYGYT
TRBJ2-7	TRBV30	AWSRAGGAHFEQY
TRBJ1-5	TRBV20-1	SARDRNRPTQPQH
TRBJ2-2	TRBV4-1	ASSRQPTNTGELF
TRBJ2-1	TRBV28	ASSYSYPLVFQF
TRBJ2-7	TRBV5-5	ASSLDGPGGYEQY
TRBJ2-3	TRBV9	ASSVAGQTDTQY
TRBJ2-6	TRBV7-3	ASSTDSVFSGANVLT
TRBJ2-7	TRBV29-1	SVGAEGAPIDEQY
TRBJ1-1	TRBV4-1	ASSPTGTGARENTEAF
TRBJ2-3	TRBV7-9	AGSKPTDTQY
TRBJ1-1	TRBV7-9	ASSSRDSPASAF
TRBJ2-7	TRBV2	ASSEAHLRDEQY
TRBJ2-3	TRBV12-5	ASGSGTDTQY
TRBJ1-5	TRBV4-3	ASSQEVLSGKPQH
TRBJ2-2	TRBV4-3	ASSQDAKANTGELF
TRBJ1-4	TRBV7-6	ASSLQGFGEKLF
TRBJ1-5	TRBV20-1	SATGGAYQPQH
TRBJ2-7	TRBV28	ASSLAVTYEQY
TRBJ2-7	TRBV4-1	ASSQGTGGDEQY